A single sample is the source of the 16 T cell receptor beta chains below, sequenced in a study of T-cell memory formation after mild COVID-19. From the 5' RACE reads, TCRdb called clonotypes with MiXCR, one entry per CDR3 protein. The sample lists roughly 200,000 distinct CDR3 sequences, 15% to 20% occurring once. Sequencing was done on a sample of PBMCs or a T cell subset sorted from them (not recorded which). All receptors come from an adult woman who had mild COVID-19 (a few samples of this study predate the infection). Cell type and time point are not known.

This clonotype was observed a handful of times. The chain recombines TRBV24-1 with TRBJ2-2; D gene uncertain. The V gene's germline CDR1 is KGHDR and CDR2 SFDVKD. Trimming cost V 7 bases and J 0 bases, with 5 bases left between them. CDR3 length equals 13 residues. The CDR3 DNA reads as TGTGCCACCAGGGACGCGAACACCGGGGAGCTGTTTTTT. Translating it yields CATRDANTGELFF.

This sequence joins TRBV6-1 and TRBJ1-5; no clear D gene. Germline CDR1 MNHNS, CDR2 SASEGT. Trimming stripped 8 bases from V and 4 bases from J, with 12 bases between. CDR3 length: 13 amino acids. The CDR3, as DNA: TGTGCCAGCCTGTCCCCTATGAATCAGCCCCAGCATTTT. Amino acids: CASLSPMNQPQHF.

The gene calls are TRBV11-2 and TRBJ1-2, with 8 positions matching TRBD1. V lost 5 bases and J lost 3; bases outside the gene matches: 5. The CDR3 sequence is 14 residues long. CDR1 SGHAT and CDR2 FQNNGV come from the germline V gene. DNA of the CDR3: TGTGCCAGCAGCGCGGACAGGGTGGACTATGGCTACACCTTC. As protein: CASSADRVDYGYTF. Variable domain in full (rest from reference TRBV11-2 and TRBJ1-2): EAGVAQSPRYKIIEKRQSVAFWCNPISGHATLYWYQQILGQGPKLLIQFQNNGVVDDSQLPKDRFSAERLKGVDSTLKIQPAKLEDSAVYLCASSADRVDYGYTFGSGTRLTVV.

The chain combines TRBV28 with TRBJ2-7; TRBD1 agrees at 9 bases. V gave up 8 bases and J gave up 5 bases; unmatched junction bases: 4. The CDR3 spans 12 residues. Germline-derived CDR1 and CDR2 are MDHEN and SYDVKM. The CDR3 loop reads CASLDRGNEQYF. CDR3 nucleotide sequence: TGTGCCAGCCTAGACAGGGGGAACGAGCAGTACTTC.

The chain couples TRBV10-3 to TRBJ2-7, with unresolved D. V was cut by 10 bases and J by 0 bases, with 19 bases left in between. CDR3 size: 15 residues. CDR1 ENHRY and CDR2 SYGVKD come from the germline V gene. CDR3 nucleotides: TGTGCCAGCTCGCTCGGACCCAGGAGCTCCTACGAGCAGTACGTC. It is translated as CASSLGPRSSYEQYV.

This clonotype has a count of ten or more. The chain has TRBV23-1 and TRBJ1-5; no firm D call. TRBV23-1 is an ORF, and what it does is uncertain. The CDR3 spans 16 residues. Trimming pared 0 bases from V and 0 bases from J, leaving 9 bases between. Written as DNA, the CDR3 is TGCGCCAGCAGTCAATCGGGCCCTGCTAGCAATCAGCCCCAGCATTTT. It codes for CASSQSGPASNQPQHF.

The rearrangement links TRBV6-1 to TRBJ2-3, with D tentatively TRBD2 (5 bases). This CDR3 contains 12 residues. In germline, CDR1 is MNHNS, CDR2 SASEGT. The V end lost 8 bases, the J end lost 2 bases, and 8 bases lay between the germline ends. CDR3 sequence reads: CASETITDTQYF. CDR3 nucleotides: TGTGCCAGCGAGACTATCACAGATACGCAGTATTTT.

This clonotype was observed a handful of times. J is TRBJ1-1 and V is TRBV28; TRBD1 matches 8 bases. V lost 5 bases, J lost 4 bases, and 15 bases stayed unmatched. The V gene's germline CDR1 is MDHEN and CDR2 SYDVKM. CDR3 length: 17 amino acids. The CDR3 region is CASSTLRTGKASTEAFF. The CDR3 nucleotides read TGTGCCAGCAGTACCCTCCGGACAGGGAAGGCAAGCACTGAAGCTTTCTTT.

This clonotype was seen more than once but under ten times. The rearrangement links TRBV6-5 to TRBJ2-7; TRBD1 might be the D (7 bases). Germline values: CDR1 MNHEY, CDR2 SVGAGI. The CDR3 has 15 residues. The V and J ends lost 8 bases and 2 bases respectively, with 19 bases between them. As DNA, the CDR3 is TGTGCCAGCCAAATCCAAGGGGGCGGGACCTACGAGCAGTACTTC. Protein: CASQIQGGGTYEQYF.

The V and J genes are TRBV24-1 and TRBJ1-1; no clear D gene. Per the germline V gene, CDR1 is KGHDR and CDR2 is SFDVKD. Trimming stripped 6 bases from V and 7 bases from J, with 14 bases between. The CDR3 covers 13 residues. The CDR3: CATSYKDGLEAFF. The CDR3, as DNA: TGTGCCACCAGTTATAAGGACGGTCTTGAAGCTTTCTTT.

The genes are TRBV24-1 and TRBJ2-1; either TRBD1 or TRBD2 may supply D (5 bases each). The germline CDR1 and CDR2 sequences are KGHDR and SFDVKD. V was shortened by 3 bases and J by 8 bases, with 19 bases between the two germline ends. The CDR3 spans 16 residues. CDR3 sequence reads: CATSDPGADLRDEQFF. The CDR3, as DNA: TGTGCCACCAGTGATCCCGGGGCAGACCTGAGGGATGAGCAGTTCTTC.

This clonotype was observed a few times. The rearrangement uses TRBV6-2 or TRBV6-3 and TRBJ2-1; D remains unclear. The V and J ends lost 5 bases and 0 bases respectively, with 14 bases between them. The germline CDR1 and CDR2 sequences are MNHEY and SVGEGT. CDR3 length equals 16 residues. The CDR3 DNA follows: TGTGCCAGCAGTCCCTTAATCCCGAGCTCCTACAATGAGCAGTTCTTC. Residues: CASSPLIPSSYNEQFF.

This CDR3 reads CASSGMSAKNIQYF. The CDR3 DNA reads as TGTGCCAGCAGTGGGATGTCAGCCAAAAACATTCAGTACTTC. The chain has TRBV6-1 and TRBJ2-4; D uncertain. Germline values: CDR1 MNHNS, CDR2 SASEGT. The V gene lost 4 bases and the J gene lost 0 bases, with 7 bases spanning the gap. The length of the CDR3 is 14 residues.

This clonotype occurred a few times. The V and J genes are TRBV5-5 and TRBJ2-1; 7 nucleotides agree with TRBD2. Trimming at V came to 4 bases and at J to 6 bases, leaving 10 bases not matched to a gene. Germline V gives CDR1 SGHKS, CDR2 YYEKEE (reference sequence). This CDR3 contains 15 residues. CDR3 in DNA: TGTGCCAGCAGCCCCATCGAGGGCGGGGGCAATGAGCAGTTCTTC. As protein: CASSPIEGGGNEQFF.

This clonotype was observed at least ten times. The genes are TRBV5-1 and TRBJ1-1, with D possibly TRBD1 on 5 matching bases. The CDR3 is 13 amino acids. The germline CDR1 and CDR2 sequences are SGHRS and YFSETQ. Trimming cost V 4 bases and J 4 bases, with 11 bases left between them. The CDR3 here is CASSPGTSTEAFF. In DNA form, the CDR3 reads TGCGCCAGCAGCCCAGGGACGAGCACTGAAGCTTTCTTT.

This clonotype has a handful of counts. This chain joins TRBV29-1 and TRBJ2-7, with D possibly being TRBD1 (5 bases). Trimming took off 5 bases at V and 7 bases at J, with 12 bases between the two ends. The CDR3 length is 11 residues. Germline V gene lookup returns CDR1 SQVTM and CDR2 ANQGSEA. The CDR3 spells CSVLQVLEQYF. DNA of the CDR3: TGCAGCGTTTTACAGGTTTTGGAGCAGTACTTC.